Presented here are 24 T cell receptor beta chains from one specimen sequenced in a study of response to subunit inactivated influenza vaccine. TCRdb fed the RT-PCR reads into MiXCR, producing one record per CDR3 protein. Of 430,000 or so distinct CDR3 sequences detected, about a tenth appear once; the ten largest clones hold roughly 12%. This specimen was PBMCs from blood, taken 40 to 50 days after vaccination. Every receptor here comes from a man aged 45-65 years who received an inactivated influenza vaccine.

This clonotype was seen ten or more times. In DNA form, the CDR3 reads TGTGCCAGCAGCCGTAATTCCTACAATGAGCAGTTCTTC. It specifies CASSRNSYNEQFF. The V and J genes are TRBV14 and TRBJ2-1; D gene uncertain. Germline V CDR1 and CDR2: SGHDN, FVKESK. Trimming removed 4 bases at V and 1 base at J, with 5 bases between. The length of the CDR3 is 13 residues.

The gene calls are TRBV20-1 and TRBJ1-4, with D perhaps matching TRBD1 (5 bases). Looked up from germline, CDR1 is DFQATT and CDR2 is SNEGSKA (reference sequence). The CDR3 loop spans 13 amino acids. V lost 6 bases, J lost 6 bases, and 14 bases lay in between. Written as DNA, the CDR3 is TGCAGTGCCCGGTCCGGGGGGTATGAAAAACTGTTTTTT. Residues: CSARSGGYEKLFF.

This clonotype was seen more than once but under ten times. CDR3 nucleotide sequence: TGTGCCACCATTAGGACAGGGGGCTACCACGAGCAGTACTTC. Amino acid sequence: CATIRTGGYHEQYF. V gene TRBV24-1 combines with J gene TRBJ2-7; 11 bases line up with TRBD1. The CDR3 extends over 14 amino acids. Germline-derived CDR1 and CDR2 are KGHDR and SFDVKD. Trimming removed 8 bases from V and 5 bases from J; junction bases left unmatched: 7.

The V and J genes are TRBV11-1 and TRBJ2-1; 7 bases align to TRBD1. This CDR3 is built from 18 residues. Germline trimming cut 5 bases from V and 2 bases from J; bases unmatched to any gene: 15. CDR1 is SGHAT, CDR2 FQDESV, per germline (reference sequence). The CDR3 protein is CASSAPRTTGSPYNEQFF. Written as DNA, the CDR3 is TGTGCCAGCAGCGCGCCGCGTACGACAGGGAGCCCCTACAATGAGCAGTTCTTC.

This clonotype was recorded at least ten times. This rearrangement joins TRBV29-1 to TRBJ1-1; the D gene is possibly TRBD1 (5 bases). The germline CDR1 and CDR2 sequences are SQVTM and ANQGSEA. The CDR3 is 10 residues long. V dropped 4 bases and J dropped 8 bases, with 8 bases sitting between them. DNA for the CDR3: TGCAGCGTTGTAGCAGGGGAAGCTTTCTTT. Translated, it gives CSVVAGEAFF.

This sequence joins TRBV6-2 or TRBV6-3 and TRBJ2-2; D remains ambiguous. The germline CDR1 and CDR2 sequences are MNHEY and SVGEGT. CDR3 length: 17 amino acids. Between the trimmed V and J ends, which lost 4 bases and 4 bases, there was a span of 19 bases. The CDR3 DNA reads TGTGCCAGCAGTTCTAGGTTGGATAGCAGGAGCACCGGGGAGCTGTTTTTT. Translating it yields CASSSRLDSRSTGELFF.

This clonotype turned up a few times. The chain couples TRBV19 to TRBJ2-2, with a weak D call TRBD1 (5 bases). The germline V gene has CDR1 LNHDA and CDR2 SQIVND (reference sequence). This CDR3 comprises 14 residues. V was cut by 1 base and J by 6 bases, with 9 bases left in between. Written as DNA, the CDR3 is TGTGCCAGTAGTATAGGGGCAGGGTCCGGGGAGCTGTTTTTT. It specifies CASSIGAGSGELFF.

This clonotype has just a few counts. This chain uses TRBV5-5 with TRBJ2-1; 7 bases match TRBD2. CDR1 SGHKS and CDR2 YYEKEE come from the germline V gene (reference sequence). With V trimmed by 4 bases and J by 8 bases, 18 bases remained unmatched. CDR3 length equals 17 residues. The CDR3 region is CASSPLAGAFPNDEQFF. The CDR3 DNA is TGTGCCAGCAGCCCCTTAGCGGGTGCCTTTCCAAACGATGAGCAGTTCTTC.

This clonotype was picked up many times. The chain recombines TRBV20-1 with TRBJ1-4; 8 bases line up with TRBD1. V gave up 6 bases and J gave up 10 bases; unmatched junction bases: 10. The CDR3 sequence is 13 residues long. Germline CDR1 and CDR2: DFQATT and SNEGSKA (reference sequence). The CDR3 sequence: CSASQGAAGKLFF. The CDR3 DNA follows: TGCAGTGCCTCCCAGGGGGCTGCGGGAAAACTGTTTTTT.

This clonotype appeared many times. The V call is TRBV20-1, the J call TRBJ2-1; D gene unclear. The V end lost 3 bases, the J end lost 5 bases, and 8 bases lay between the germline ends. Looked up from germline, CDR1 is DFQATT and CDR2 is SNEGSKA (reference sequence). This CDR3 has 12 amino acids. The CDR3 protein is CSASSNDNEQFF. CDR3 sequence (DNA): TGCAGTGCTAGTAGTAACGACAATGAGCAGTTCTTC.

This clonotype was recorded many times. The chain recombines TRBV5-1 with TRBJ2-7, with D maybe TRBD2 (6 bases). The CDR3 spans 13 residues. V lost 6 bases and J 0 bases, leaving 10 bases between the germline ends. CDR1 SGHRS and CDR2 YFSETQ come from the germline V gene. The CDR3 DNA follows: TGCGCCAGCAACGGACTAAGCTCCTACGAGCAGTACTTC. This translates into CASNGLSSYEQYF.

In its sample, this clonotype was seen a few times. The genes are TRBV7-2 and TRBJ2-1, with 13 bases matching TRBD2. This CDR3 is 17 amino acids long. The J segment lost 7 bases and the V segment lost 0 bases, leaving 6 bases of the junction unmatched. CDR1 and CDR2 from the germline V gene are SGHTA and FQGNSA. The DNA of the CDR3 is TGTGCCAGCAGCTTAGCACCGACTAGCGGGGGGACTAATGAGCAGTTCTTC. Protein sequence: CASSLAPTSGGTNEQFF.

This clonotype was recorded at least ten times. The chain employs TRBV12-3 or TRBV12-4 and TRBJ2-3, with D perhaps being TRBD1 or TRBD2 (6 bases each). This CDR3 has 17 amino acids. Trimming left V 6 bases short and J 2 bases short, with 21 bases between. The CDR3 sequence: CASSHRAIAGFTDTQYF. CDR3 coding DNA: TGTGCCAGCAGCCACAGGGCTATCGCGGGATTCACAGATACGCAGTATTTT.

Many counts were recorded for this clonotype. CDR3 loop: CASSSWGTGGQETQYF. The CDR3 DNA is TGTGCCAGCAGTTCATGGGGGACAGGGGGCCAAGAGACCCAGTACTTC. The J gene is TRBJ2-5, the V gene TRBV28; TRBD1 matches at 11 bases. V lost 4 bases to trimming and J lost 1 base; unmatched junction nucleotides: 5. CDR1 and CDR2 (germline): MDHEN, SYDVKM. CDR3 size: 16 residues.

There are a few counts of this clonotype. The chain recombines TRBV3-1 with TRBJ2-7; maybe TRBD2 (5 bases). V lost 0 bases and J 2 bases, leaving 14 bases between the germline ends. The CDR3 has 16 residues. Germline V gene lookup returns CDR1 LGHDT and CDR2 YNNKEL (reference sequence). DNA of the CDR3: TGTGCCAGCAGCCAAGATCGGCGGGTCGGGGCCTACGAGCAGTACTTC. Its protein is CASSQDRRVGAYEQYF.

This clonotype was seen at least ten times. The chain employs TRBV7-2 and TRBJ1-5; 9 positions match TRBD1. The CDR3 contains 14 residues. Germline CDR1 reads SGHTA; CDR2 reads FQGNSA. Trimming removed 7 bases from V and 7 bases from J; junction bases left unmatched: 8. The CDR3: CASTRQGEGQPQHF. CDR3 DNA sequence: TGTGCCAGCACCCGACAGGGGGAAGGACAGCCCCAGCATTTT.

The chain recombines TRBV5-5 with TRBJ2-5; D ambiguous. Germline V lookup: CDR1 SGHKS, CDR2 YYEKEE (reference sequence). CDR3 length equals 16 residues. The V gene lost 0 bases and the J gene lost 0 bases, with 12 bases spanning the gap. CDR3 bases: TGTGCCAGCAGCTTGGTAGGACCTCCGTACCAAGAGACCCAGTACTTC. Its protein is CASSLVGPPYQETQYF.

This clonotype was observed a few times. The V gene is TRBV10-3, the J gene TRBJ2-5, with D perhaps TRBD1 (6 bases). The CDR3 totals 15 residues. Trimming stripped 3 bases from V and 5 bases from J, with 16 bases between. Germline CDR1 is ENHRY and CDR2 is SYGVKD. The CDR3 DNA reads TGTGCCATCAGTGAAGGACAGTCCGCGTGGGAGACCCAGTACTTC. It codes for CAISEGQSAWETQYF.

This clonotype occurred a few times. V usage is TRBV3-1 and J usage is TRBJ1-6; the match to TRBD1 covers 7 bases. The trim removed 4 bases at V and 6 bases at J, leaving 3 bases unmatched. The CDR3 extends over 14 amino acids. Germline V lookup: CDR1 LGHDT, CDR2 YNNKEL (reference sequence). Here the CDR3 reads CASSLTGANSPLHF. The CDR3 DNA reads as TGTGCCAGCAGCCTTACAGGGGCTAATTCACCCCTCCACTTT. Full variable domain (outside the CDR3, taken from reference TRBV3-1 and TRBJ1-6): DTAVSQTPKYLVTQMGNDKSIKCEQNLGHDTMYWYKQDSKKFLKIMFSYNNKELIINETVPNRFSPKSPDKAHLNLHINSLELGDSAVYFCASSLTGANSPLHFGNGTRLTVT.

This clonotype was seen many times. V gene TRBV12-3 or TRBV12-4 combines with J gene TRBJ1-5; D remains ambiguous. V shed 8 bases and J shed 3 bases, with 11 bases lying between them. This CDR3 spans 13 amino acids. The CDR3 sequence: CASRGLVNQPQHF. CDR3 bases: TGTGCCAGCCGTGGCCTGGTCAATCAGCCCCAGCATTTT.

V is TRBV5-6 and J is TRBJ2-1; weak D call: TRBD1 (6 bases). CDR1 is SGHDT, CDR2 YYEEEE, per germline. This CDR3 spans 19 amino acids. Trimming stripped 3 bases from V and 0 bases from J, with 22 bases between. The CDR3 protein is CASSSITLDSTHSYNEQFF. DNA for the CDR3: TGTGCCAGCAGCTCCATTACATTGGACAGCACCCACTCCTACAATGAGCAGTTCTTC.

CDR3 coding DNA: TGTGCCAGCTCATCAGACAGGGGGATCAAAAACATTCAGTACTTC. Translation: CASSSDRGIKNIQYF. The gene calls are TRBV18 and TRBJ2-4, with TRBD1 identical over 9 bases. This CDR3 is built from 15 residues. J gave up 3 bases and V 5 bases, and 5 bases lay outside the gene matches. CDR1 and CDR2 from the germline V gene are KGHSH and LQKENI.

This clonotype was picked up a small number of times. The CDR3 DNA reads TGTGCCAGCAGCTTGACCGGGACAGGGTCGACAGATACGCAGTATTTT. It is translated as CASSLTGTGSTDTQYF. The chain couples TRBV7-8 to TRBJ2-3; 9 positions match TRBD1. The CDR3 is 16 amino acids. The junction had 7 bases not matched to a gene; V was cut back by 3 bases and J by 3 bases. CDR1 is SGHVS and CDR2 is FQNEAQ in the germline V gene. Full variable domain (outside the CDR3, taken from reference TRBV7-8 and TRBJ2-3): GAGVSQSPRYKVAKRGQDVALRCDPISGHVSLFWYQQALGQGPEFLTYFQNEAQLDKSGLPSDRFFAERPEGSVSTLKIQRTQQEDSAVYLCASSLTGTGSTDTQYFGPGTRLTVL.

This clonotype was detected ten times or more. V is TRBV5-1 and J is TRBJ2-7; 7 bases agree with TRBD2. The germline gives CDR1 SGHRS, CDR2 YFSETQ. V trimming: 0 bases; J trimming: 3 bases; junction bases outside the gene matches: 6. The CDR3 is 15 amino acids. As DNA, the CDR3 is TGCGCCAGCAGCTTGGTAGGCGGGAGCGTCTACGAGCAGTACTTC. The encoded protein is CASSLVGGSVYEQYF. The whole variable domain, remainder taken from reference TRBV5-1 and TRBJ2-7, is KAGVTQTPRYLIKTRGQQVTLSCSPISGHRSVSWYQQTPGQGLQFLFEYFSETQRNKGNFPGRFSGRQFSNSRSEMNVSTLELGDSALYLCASSLVGGSVYEQYFGPGTRLTVT.